These 17 T cell receptor beta chains originate from one sample sequenced in a study of blood T cells in healthy people across ages. Next came a second PCR, run for about 6 to 11 cycles, which used a sample-barcoded 5' primer along with a J-beta primer mix. A single record per CDR3 protein comes from TCRdb applying MiXCR to the 5' RACE reads. The table includes some 940,000 distinct CDR3 sequences, 29% detected once. In addition, the sample was reused for a study of T cells of mothers and their children.

Sequencing used blood. These receptors were taken from a woman aged 40 to 50 in good health.

Ten or more counts support this clonotype. The chain links TRBV7-2 to TRBJ2-7, with no clear D. V gave up 5 bases and J gave up 0 bases, with 14 bases separating them. The CDR3 totals 15 residues. Germline lookup yields CDR1 SGHTA and CDR2 FQGNSA. In DNA form, the CDR3 reads TGTGCCAGCAGCCCCTTTACAGCTAGCTCCTACGAGCAGTACTTC. This translates into CASSPFTASSYEQYF.

About this clonotype: Its ends do not fully match the called genes, so a read error is possible. V is TRBV12-3 or TRBV12-4 and J is TRBJ1-1; no firm D call. The CDR3 contains 13 residues. The CDR3 coding sequence is TGTGTCAGCAGTTCGGAGCTCGGTTTCGAAGCTTTCTTT. This translates into CVSSSELGFEAFF.

Note on this clonotype: Just one base apart from a much larger clone, this may be a read error. The chain links TRBV5-5 to TRBJ1-2; D unclear. Trimming left V 2 bases short and J 1 base short, with 9 bases between. The CDR3 consists of 14 residues. Germline V gives CDR1 SGHKS, CDR2 YYEKEE (reference sequence). CDR3 bases: TGTGCCAGCAGCTTCGGGGTGAATAACTATGGCTACACCTTC. It specifies CASSFGVNNYGYTF.

V and J are TRBV6-4 and TRBJ1-1; unclear D gene. Trimming left V 7 bases short and J 2 bases short, with 8 bases between. The CDR3 is made up of 12 amino acids. Germline loops: CDR1 MRHNA, CDR2 SNTAGT. CDR3 nucleotides: TGTGCCAGCATGTCCACAAACACTGAAGCTTTCTTT. Translation: CASMSTNTEAFF.

This clonotype has a count of ten or more. The chain recombines TRBV7-9 with TRBJ2-7; unclear D gene. The CDR3 is 13 residues long. Between the trimmed V and J ends, which lost 0 bases and 3 bases, there was a span of 6 bases. Germline CDR1 reads SEHNR; CDR2 reads FQNEAQ (reference sequence). In DNA form, the CDR3 reads TGTGCCAGCAGCTTAGCAATCGACTACGAGCAGTACTTC. Translated: CASSLAIDYEQYF.

About this clonotype itself: At one end the junction does not follow the germline gene, possibly because of a read error. CDR3 region: CAGSPGGFDEQYF. The DNA for the CDR3 is TGTGCCGGCAGCCCCGGGGGTTTCGACGAGCAGTACTTC. The rearrangement uses TRBV14 and TRBJ2-7, with D perhaps matching TRBD2 (6 bases). Germline V gene data show CDR1 as SGHDN and CDR2 as FVKESK. This CDR3 comprises 13 residues.

The rearrangement links TRBV30 to TRBJ2-3; D is ambiguous. With 1 base removed from V and 5 bases from J, the gap between germline ends came to 10 bases. This CDR3 contains 13 residues. Germline V CDR1 and CDR2: GTSNPN, SVGIG (reference sequence). CDR3 nucleotides: TGTGCCTGGAGTGCCGGGTTTGGAGATACGCAGTATTTT. Its translation is CAWSAGFGDTQYF.

The sample holds a few counts of this clonotype. The V and J genes are TRBV18 and TRBJ2-5; possibly TRBD1 for D (5 bases). The CDR3 runs 17 residues. Trimming shortened V by 0 bases and J by 1 base, and 15 bases separated the two germline ends. CDR1 and CDR2 (germline): KGHSH, LQKENI. CDR3: CASSPPNPRGSQETQYF. As DNA, the CDR3 is TGTGCCAGCTCACCACCGAATCCTAGGGGTTCCCAAGAGACCCAGTACTTC.

The chain links TRBV7-6 to TRBJ2-1, with D maybe TRBD1 (6 bases). Germline V lookup: CDR1 SGHVS, CDR2 FNYEAQ. The length of the CDR3 is 15 residues. Trimming removed 2 bases from V and 7 bases from J, with 15 bases in between. The CDR3 protein is CASSLRSGAENEQFF. CDR3 in DNA: TGTGCCAGCAGCTTAAGGTCAGGGGCCGAGAATGAGCAGTTCTTC.

The chain carries TRBV7-2 and TRBJ2-7; D is possibly TRBD1 (6 bases). This CDR3 spans 14 amino acids. Germline lookup yields CDR1 SGHTA and CDR2 FQGNSA. Trimming removed 1 base from V and 3 bases from J, with 10 bases in between. The CDR3 sequence is CASSLGGPIYEQYF. The CDR3 DNA reads TGTGCCAGCAGCTTAGGGGGGCCTATCTACGAGCAGTACTTC.

The J gene is TRBJ1-2, the V gene TRBV4-2; tentatively, D is TRBD1 (5 bases). The ends were cut back, 0 bases at V and 8 bases at J, with 16 bases in the middle. Germline V gene data show CDR1 as LGHNA and CDR2 as YNFKEQ. The CDR3 consists of 15 residues. CDR3 protein: CASSQDRDRLDGYTF. CDR3 DNA: TGTGCCAGCAGCCAAGATCGGGACCGCCTAGACGGCTACACCTTC.

This clonotype was counted once. A much bigger clone sits one base away, suggesting this may be a read error. The chain recombines TRBV7-2 with TRBJ2-5; 8 nucleotides agree with TRBD2. The CDR3 has 17 amino acids. Per the germline V gene, CDR1 is SGHTA and CDR2 is FQGNSA. Germline trimming cut 5 bases from V and 11 bases from J; bases unmatched to any gene: 22. CDR3 sequence reads: CASSPSGRGARSSEQYF. CDR3 nucleotide sequence: TGTGCCAGCAGCCCCTCGGGGCGGGGGGCCCGTTCGAGTGAGCAGTACTTC.

This clonotype has just a few counts. A single base separates this from a much larger clone, so it may be a read error. CDR3 sequence reads: CASSQDWWGRQYF. The CDR3 region has the DNA TGCGCCAGCAGCCAAGATTGGTGGGGGAGACAGTACTTC. The chain joins TRBV4-1 to TRBJ2-4; TRBD1 or TRBD2 may be the D gene (5 bases each). Between the trimmed V and J ends, which lost 0 bases and 13 bases, there was a span of 13 bases. Germline loops: CDR1 MGHRA, CDR2 YSYEKL. This CDR3 comprises 13 residues.

This clonotype was counted many times. V usage is TRBV15 and J usage is TRBJ2-6; 8 bases line up with TRBD1. Germline lookup yields CDR1 LNHNV and CDR2 YYDKDF (reference sequence). The CDR3 contains 20 residues. Trimming cost V 0 bases and J 0 bases; bases outside gene matches: 10. DNA of the CDR3: TGTGCCACCAGCAGAGATCAAACGGACAGGGAATACTCTGGGGCCAACGTCCTGACTTTC. It encodes CATSRDQTDREYSGANVLTF.

Only a few counts were recorded for this clonotype. A clone one base away is much larger, so this may be a read error. The chain joins TRBV28 to TRBJ2-7; unclear D gene. The germline gives CDR1 MDHEN, CDR2 SYDVKM. Trimming shortened V by 4 bases and J by 5 bases, and 3 bases separated the two germline ends. The CDR3 covers 10 residues. The CDR3 coding sequence is TGTGCCAGCAGTTACGACGAGCAGTACTTC. Translation gives CASSYDEQYF.

Written as DNA, the CDR3 is TGTGCCAGCAGACCTAACACTGAAGCTTTCTTT. This encodes CASRPNTEAFF. This chain links TRBV2 with TRBJ1-1; D remains unclear. The V end was cut by 6 bases, the J end by 2 bases, with 4 bases between. Germline CDR1 reads SNHLY; CDR2 reads FYNNEI. The CDR3 is 11 residues long.

This clonotype was counted at least ten times. The V gene is TRBV6-5, the J gene TRBJ2-7, with a weak D call TRBD2 (5 bases). Trimming pared 6 bases from V and 3 bases from J, leaving 9 bases between. The CDR3 extends over 12 amino acids. Germline V gene lookup returns CDR1 MNHEY and CDR2 SVGAGI. Here the CDR3 reads CASSATSYEQYF. For the CDR3, the DNA is TGTGCCAGCAGCGCCACTAGCTACGAGCAGTACTTC.